This T cell receptor beta chain was observed in a study of blood T cell repertoires in COVID-19. In the original analysis: From reference gene primer amplification, estimates of nucleated cell counts were derived. Measured with immunoSEQ multiplex PCR; TCRdb has only the in-frame clones, and not every one. The V and J calls and clone size are taken from that table; D and trimming were inferred from the DNA. The sample includes some 58,000 clones, over 70% of them seen just once. V lost 0 bases and J lost 2; bases outside the gene matches: 16. CDR3 size: 19 residues. Per germline, CDR1 SGHRS and CDR2 YFSETQ.

The sequence was obtained from a human donor in a cohort sampled during active COVID-19. V and J are TRBV5-1 and TRBJ2-5; 7 bases agree with TRBD1. The specimen was peripheral blood. The CDR3 DNA is TGCGCCAGCAGCTTGGGGCTAACGGCAGGGCCGGGACAGCAAGAGACCCAGTACTTC. As protein: CASSLGLTAGPGQQETQYF. Looking up the rest from reference TRBV5-1 and TRBJ2-5 gives the full variable domain: KAGVTQTPRYLIKTRGQQVTLSCSPISGHRSVSWYQQTPGQGLQFLFEYFSETQRNKGNFPGRFSGRQFSNSRSEMNVSTLELGDSALYLCASSLGLTAGPGQQETQYFGPGTRLLVL.